This TCR beta chain was obtained from a study of cytomegalovirus exposure and HLA in healthy donors. Study background: Unique TCR beta sequences numbering 117 million came from 150 million to 200 million T cells in an earlier analysis. General observations from the study: A later analysis found most CMV-associated TCR beta chains apparently HLA-restricted. Later on, an analysis showed TCR association rates differing by HLA locus, with DRB1 the most and HLA-C the fewest.

Primers for the PCR totalled 60 Vbeta and 13 Jbeta. The assay was immunoSEQ multiplex PCR, and TCRdb's table has in-frame clones only and misses some. The profile shows some 150,000 clones, around four fifths of them singletons. The CDR3 has 13 amino acids. V lost 8 bases to trimming and J lost 0 bases; unmatched junction nucleotides: 4. Germline V gene data show CDR1 as SQVTM and CDR2 as ANQGSEA. In the case of this clone: Its specificity is not known.

This receptor was obtained from a woman in her thirties or forties in good health and CMV-seronegative. The material sequenced was PBMCs. The chain combines TRBV29-1 with TRBJ1-1; 9 nucleotides agree with TRBD1. The CDR3 bases are TGCAGCATGGGACAGGGAGTGAACACTGAAGCTTTCTTT. Its protein is CSMGQGVNTEAFF. The entire variable domain, with the rest obtained from reference TRBV29-1 and TRBJ1-1, is as follows: SAVISQKPSRDICQRGTSLTIQCQVDSQVTMMFWYRQQPGQSLTLIATANQGSEATYESGFVIDKFPISRPNLTFSTLTVSNMSPEDSSIYLCSMGQGVNTEAFFGQGTRLTVV.